The entry that follows covers one TCR beta chain sequence. Other DNA sequences in this sample translate to the same CDR3. Recovery meant two consecutive negative NP/OP PCR tests, professional clearance, or resolved symptoms. Per the study methods: Amplification with reference gene primers provided the estimates of nucleated cell counts. Sequencing was performed with immunoSEQ multiplex PCR; in TCRdb, only in-frame clones are kept and a portion is missing. Clone size and the V and J calls come from that table; the DNA yielded D and trimming. The data show approximately 160,000 clones, with around 82% seen just once and around 6% held by the top ten. These data belong to a study of blood T cell repertoires in COVID-19. Sequenced: PBMCs or T cells enriched from blood (not recorded which). This TCR came from a man aged 35 to 55 who had recovered from COVID-19.

CDR3 DNA: TGTGCCACCAGTGGGACAGGGCGGACCGGGGAGCTGTTTTTT. This encodes CATSGTGRTGELFF. The chain uses TRBV24-1 and TRBJ2-2; the match to TRBD1 covers 8 bases. V lost 5 bases, J lost 5 bases, and 3 bases stayed unmatched. Germline CDR1 is KGHDR and CDR2 is SFDVKD. There are 14 residues in the CDR3.